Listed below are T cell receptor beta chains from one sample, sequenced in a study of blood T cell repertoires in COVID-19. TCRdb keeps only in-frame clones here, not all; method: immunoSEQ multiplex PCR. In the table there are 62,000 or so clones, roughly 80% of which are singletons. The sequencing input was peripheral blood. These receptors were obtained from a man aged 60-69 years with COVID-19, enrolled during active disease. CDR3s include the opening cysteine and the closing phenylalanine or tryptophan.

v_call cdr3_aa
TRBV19 CASKEQGGEKLFF
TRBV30 CAWSVPQGLGNTIYF
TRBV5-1 CASSLAGQGHEAFF
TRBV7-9 CASSRPGTGDLQETQYF
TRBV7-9 CASSAELAGVGEQYF
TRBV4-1 CASSQEGRQGEKLFF
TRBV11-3 CASRIGGQGVLFF
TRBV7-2 CASSLARGTGDGYTF
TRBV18 CASSPPEPDSPYGYTF
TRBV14 CASSQGPNYGYTF
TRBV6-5 CASSPQATGELFF
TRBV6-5 CASSYPGTHEQYF
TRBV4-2 CASSQEGRAGVNTGELFF
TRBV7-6 CASSLGQSPPYEQYF
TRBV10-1 CASTLSRADLYNEQFF
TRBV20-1 CGYRALNEQFF
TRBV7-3 CASSPWTEDTEAFF
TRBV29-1 CSVEDRNRSFPYTQYF
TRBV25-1 CASSPRETYEQYF
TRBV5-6 CASSLNLRLTRYEQYF
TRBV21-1 CASSKGSGNHSPLHF
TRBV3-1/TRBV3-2 CASSRTGGVWRVSEAFF
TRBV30 CAWGRTGVKREEQFF
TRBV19 CASSGTATNEKLFF
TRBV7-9 CASSPRGSGNNEQFF
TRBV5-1 CASSFSLEPDTQYF
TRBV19 CASSNSIKEGGNEKLFF
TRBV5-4 CASSSEVTPVRETQYF
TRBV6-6 CASSYRQGVLEKLFF
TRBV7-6 CASSVGLVTGELFF
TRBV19 CASSPDRVRGQPQHF
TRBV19 CATRRGAFGTGLDEQYF
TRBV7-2 CASTSSNEQFF
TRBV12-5 CASGWSRSEQYF